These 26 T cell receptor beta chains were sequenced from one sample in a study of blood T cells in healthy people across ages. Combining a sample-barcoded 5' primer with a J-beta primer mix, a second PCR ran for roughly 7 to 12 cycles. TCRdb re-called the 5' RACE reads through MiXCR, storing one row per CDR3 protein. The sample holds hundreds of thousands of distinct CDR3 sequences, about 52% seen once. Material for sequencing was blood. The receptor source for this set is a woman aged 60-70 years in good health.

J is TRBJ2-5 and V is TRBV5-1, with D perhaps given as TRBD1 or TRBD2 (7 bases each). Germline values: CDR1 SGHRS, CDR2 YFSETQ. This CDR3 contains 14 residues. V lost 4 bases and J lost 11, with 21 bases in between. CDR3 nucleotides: TGCGCCAGCAGCGTGGGGGGGGACAGCAATGAGCAGTACTTC. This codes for CASSVGGDSNEQYF.

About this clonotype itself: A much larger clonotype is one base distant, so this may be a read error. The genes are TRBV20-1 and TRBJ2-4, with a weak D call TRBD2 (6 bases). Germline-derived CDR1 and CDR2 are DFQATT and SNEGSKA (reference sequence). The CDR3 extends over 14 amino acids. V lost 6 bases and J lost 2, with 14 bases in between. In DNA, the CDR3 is TGCAGTGCCGGGGACGGGAGATCCAAAAACATTCAGTACTTC. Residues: CSAGDGRSKNIQYF.

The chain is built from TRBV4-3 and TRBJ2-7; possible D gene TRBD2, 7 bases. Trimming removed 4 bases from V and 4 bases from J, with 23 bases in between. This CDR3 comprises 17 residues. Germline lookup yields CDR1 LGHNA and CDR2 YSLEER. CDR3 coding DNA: TGCGCCAGCAGCCTCCACCTGGGGGGGGCCCCACCATACGAGCAGTACTTC. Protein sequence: CASSLHLGGAPPYEQYF.

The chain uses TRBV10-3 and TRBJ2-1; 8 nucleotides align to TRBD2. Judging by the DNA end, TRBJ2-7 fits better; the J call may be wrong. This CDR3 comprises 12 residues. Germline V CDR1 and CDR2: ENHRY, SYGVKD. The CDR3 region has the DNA TGTGCCTTCGATAGCGGGGACAATGAGCAGTACTTC. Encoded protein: CAFDSGDNEQYF.

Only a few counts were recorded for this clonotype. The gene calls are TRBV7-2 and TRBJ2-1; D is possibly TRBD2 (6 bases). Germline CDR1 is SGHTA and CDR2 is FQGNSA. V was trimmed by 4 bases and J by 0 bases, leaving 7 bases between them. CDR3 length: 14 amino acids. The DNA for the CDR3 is TGTGCCAGCAGCTGGGACTTCTCCTACAATGAGCAGTTCTTC. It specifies CASSWDFSYNEQFF.

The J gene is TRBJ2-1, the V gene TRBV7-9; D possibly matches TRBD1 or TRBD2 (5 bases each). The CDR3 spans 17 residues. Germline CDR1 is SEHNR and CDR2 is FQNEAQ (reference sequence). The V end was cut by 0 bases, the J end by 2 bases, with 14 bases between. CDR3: CASSLASGTATYNEQFF. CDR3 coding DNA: TGTGCCAGCAGCTTAGCATCCGGGACGGCAACCTACAATGAGCAGTTCTTC.

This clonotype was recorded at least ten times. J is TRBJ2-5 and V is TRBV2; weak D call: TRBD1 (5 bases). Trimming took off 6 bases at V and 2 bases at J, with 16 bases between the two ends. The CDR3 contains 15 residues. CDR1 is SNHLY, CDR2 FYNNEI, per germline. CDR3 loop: CASRVWGFNQETQYF. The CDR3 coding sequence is TGTGCCAGCAGGGTGTGGGGCTTCAATCAAGAGACCCAGTACTTC.

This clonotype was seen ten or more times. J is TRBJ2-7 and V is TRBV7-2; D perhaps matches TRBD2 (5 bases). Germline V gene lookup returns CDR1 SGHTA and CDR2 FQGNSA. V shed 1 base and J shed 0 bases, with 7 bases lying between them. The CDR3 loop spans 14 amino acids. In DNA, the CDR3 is TGTGCCAGCAGCTTAGGAGGGAACTCCTACGAGCAGTACTTC. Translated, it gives CASSLGGNSYEQYF. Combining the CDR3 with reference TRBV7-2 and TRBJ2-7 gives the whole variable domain GAGVSQSPSNKVTEKGKDVELRCDPISGHTALYWYRQSLGQGLEFLIYFQGNSAPDKSGLPSDRFSAERTGGSVSTLTIQRTQQEDSAVYLCASSLGGNSYEQYFGPGTRLTVT.

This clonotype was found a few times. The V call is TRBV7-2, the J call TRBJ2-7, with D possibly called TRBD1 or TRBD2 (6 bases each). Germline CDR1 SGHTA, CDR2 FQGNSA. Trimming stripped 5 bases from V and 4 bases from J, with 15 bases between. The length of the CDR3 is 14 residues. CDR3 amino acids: CASSPPGGLYEQYF. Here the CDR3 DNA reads TGTGCCAGCAGCCCTCCTGGGGGGCTTTACGAGCAGTACTTC.

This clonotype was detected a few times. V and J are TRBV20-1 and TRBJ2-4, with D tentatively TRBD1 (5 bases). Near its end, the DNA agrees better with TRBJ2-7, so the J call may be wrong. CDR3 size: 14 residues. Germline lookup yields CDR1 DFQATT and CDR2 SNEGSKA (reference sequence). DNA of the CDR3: TGCAGTGCTAGAGATCGGACAAGCAACAACGAGCAGTACTTC. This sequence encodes CSARDRTSNNEQYF.

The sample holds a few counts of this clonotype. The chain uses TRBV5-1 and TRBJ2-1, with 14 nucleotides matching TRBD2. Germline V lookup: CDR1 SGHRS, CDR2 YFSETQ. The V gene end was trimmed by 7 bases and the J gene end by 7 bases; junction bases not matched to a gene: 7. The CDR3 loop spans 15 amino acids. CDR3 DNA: TGCGCCAGCGAGGGACTAGCGGGAGTTTCAAATGAGCAGTTCTTC. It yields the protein CASEGLAGVSNEQFF.

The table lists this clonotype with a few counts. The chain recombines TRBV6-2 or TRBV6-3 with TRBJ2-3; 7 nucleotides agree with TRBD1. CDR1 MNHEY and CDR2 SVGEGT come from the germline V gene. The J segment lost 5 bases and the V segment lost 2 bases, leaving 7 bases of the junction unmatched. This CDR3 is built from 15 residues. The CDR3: CASSYGQGDRDTQYF. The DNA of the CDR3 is TGTGCCAGCAGTTACGGGCAGGGGGATCGAGATACGCAGTATTTT.

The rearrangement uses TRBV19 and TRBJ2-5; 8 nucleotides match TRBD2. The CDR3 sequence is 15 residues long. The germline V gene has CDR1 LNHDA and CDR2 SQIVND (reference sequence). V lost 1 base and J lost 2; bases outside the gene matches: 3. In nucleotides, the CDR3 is TGTGCCAGTAGTATAGGTAGCGGGGCTCAAGAGACCCAGTACTTC. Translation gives CASSIGSGAQETQYF. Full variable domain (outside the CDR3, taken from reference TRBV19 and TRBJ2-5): DGGITQSPKYLFRKEGQNVTLSCEQNLNHDAMYWYRQDPGQGLRLIYYSQIVNDFQKGDIAEGYSVSREKKESFPLTVTSAQKNPTAFYLCASSIGSGAQETQYFGPGTRLLVL.

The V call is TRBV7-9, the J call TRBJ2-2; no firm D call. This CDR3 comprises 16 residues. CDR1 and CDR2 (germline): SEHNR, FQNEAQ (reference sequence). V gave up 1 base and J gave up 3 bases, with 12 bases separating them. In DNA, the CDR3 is TGTGCCAGCAGCTTAGTTCGGCCTAGGGACACCGGGGAGCTGTTTTTT. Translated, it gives CASSLVRPRDTGELFF.

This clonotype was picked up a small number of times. The CDR3 DNA reads as TGTGCCAGCAGTGAGCGCGCGGGCCGATTTAGGTTGGGAGAGACCCAGTACTTC. This sequence encodes CASSERAGRFRLGETQYF. This chain connects TRBV25-1 to TRBJ2-5, with D possibly being TRBD2 (5 bases). This CDR3 region has 18 residues. Germline CDR1 reads MGHDK; CDR2 reads SYGVNS. The germline V and J ends were trimmed by 3 bases and 4 bases, with 24 bases remaining between them.

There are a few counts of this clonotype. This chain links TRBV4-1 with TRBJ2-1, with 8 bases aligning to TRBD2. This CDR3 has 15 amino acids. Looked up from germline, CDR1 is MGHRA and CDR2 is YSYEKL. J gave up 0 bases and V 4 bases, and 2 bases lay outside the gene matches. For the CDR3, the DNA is TGCGCCAGCAGCCCTAGCGGGCTCTCCTACAATGAGCAGTTCTTC. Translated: CASSPSGLSYNEQFF.

The CDR3 DNA sequence: TGTGCCAGCAGTCCCTGGGACAGGGAAATTTACAATGAGCAGTACTTC. Protein: CASSPWDREIYNEQYF. The chain links TRBV6-5 to TRBJ2-5; 9 nucleotides agree with TRBD1. Germline values: CDR1 MNHEY, CDR2 SVGAGI. The V gene end was trimmed by 5 bases and the J gene end by 11 bases; junction bases not matched to a gene: 18. There are 16 residues in the CDR3.

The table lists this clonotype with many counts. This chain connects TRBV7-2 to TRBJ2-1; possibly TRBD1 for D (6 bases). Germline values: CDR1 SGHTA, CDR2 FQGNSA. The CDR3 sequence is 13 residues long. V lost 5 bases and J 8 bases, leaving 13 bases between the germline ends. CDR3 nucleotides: TGTGCCAGCAGCGGTACAGGGCTCCATGAGCAGTTCTTC. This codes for CASSGTGLHEQFF.

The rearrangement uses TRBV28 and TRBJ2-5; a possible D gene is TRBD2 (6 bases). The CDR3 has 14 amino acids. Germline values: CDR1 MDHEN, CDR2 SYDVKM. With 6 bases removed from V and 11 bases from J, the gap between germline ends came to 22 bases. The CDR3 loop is CASSRLVPAREQYF. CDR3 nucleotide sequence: TGTGCCAGCAGCCGACTAGTTCCCGCTAGGGAACAGTACTTC.

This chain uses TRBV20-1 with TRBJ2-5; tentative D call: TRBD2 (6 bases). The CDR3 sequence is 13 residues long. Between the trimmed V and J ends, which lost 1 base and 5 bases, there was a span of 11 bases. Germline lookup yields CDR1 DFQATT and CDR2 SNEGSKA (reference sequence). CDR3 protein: CSARAGGLETQYF. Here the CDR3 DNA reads TGCAGTGCTAGAGCCGGGGGTCTTGAGACCCAGTACTTC.

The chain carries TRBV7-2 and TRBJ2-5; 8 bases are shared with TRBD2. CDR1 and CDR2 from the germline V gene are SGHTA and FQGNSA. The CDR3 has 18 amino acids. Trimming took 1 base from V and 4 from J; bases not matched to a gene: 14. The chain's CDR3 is CASSLDVRVGRGGETQYF. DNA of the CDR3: TGTGCCAGCAGCTTAGACGTACGAGTCGGGAGGGGAGGAGAGACCCAGTACTTC.

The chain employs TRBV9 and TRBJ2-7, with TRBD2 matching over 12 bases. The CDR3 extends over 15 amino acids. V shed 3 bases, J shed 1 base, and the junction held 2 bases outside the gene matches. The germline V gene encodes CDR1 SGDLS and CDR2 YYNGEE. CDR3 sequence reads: CASSAGLAGSYEQYF. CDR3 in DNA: TGTGCCAGCAGCGCAGGACTAGCGGGGTCCTACGAGCAGTACTTC. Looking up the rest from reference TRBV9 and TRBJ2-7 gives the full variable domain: DSGVTQTPKHLITATGQRVTLRCSPRSGDLSVYWYQQSLDQGLQFLIQYYNGEERAKGNILERFSAQQFPDLHSELNLSSLELGDSALYFCASSAGLAGSYEQYFGPGTRLTVT.

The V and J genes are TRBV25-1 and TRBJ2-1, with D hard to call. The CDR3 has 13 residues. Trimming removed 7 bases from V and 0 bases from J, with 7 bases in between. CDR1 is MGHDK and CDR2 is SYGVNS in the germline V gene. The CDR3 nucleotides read TGTGCCAGCAAAACAAACTCCTACAATGAGCAGTTCTTC. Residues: CASKTNSYNEQFF. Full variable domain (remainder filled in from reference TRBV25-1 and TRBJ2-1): EADIYQTPRYLVIGTGKKITLECSQTMGHDKMYWYQQDPGMELHLIHYSYGVNSTEKGDLSSESTVSRIRTEHFPLTLESARPSHTSQYLCASKTNSYNEQFFGPGTRLTVL.

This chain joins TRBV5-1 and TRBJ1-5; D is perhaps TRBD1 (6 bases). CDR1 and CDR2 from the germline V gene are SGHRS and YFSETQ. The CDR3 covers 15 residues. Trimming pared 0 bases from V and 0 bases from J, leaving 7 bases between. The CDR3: CASSLEGVSNQPQHF. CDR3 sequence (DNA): TGCGCCAGCAGCTTGGAGGGGGTTAGCAATCAGCCCCAGCATTTT.

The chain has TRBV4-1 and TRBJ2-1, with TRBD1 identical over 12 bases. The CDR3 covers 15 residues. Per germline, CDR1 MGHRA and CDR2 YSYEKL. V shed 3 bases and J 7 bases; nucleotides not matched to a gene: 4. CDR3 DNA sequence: TGCGCCAGCAGCCAGGGACAGGGGGCGCAGAATGAGCAGTTCTTC. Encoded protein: CASSQGQGAQNEQFF.

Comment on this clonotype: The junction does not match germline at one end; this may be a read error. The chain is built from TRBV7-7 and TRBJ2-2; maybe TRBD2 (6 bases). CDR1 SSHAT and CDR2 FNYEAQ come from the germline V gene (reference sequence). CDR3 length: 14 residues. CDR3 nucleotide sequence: TGTGCTAGCAGCTTAGGGAGGAACACCGGGAAGCTGTTTTTT. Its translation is CASSLGRNTGKLFF. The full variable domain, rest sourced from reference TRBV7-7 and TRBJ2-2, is GAGVSQSPRYKVTKRGQDVTLRCDPISSHATLYWYQQALGQGPEFLTYFNYEAQPDKSGLPSDRFSAERPEGSISTLTIQRTEQRDSAMYRCASSLGRNTGKLFFGEGSRLTVL.